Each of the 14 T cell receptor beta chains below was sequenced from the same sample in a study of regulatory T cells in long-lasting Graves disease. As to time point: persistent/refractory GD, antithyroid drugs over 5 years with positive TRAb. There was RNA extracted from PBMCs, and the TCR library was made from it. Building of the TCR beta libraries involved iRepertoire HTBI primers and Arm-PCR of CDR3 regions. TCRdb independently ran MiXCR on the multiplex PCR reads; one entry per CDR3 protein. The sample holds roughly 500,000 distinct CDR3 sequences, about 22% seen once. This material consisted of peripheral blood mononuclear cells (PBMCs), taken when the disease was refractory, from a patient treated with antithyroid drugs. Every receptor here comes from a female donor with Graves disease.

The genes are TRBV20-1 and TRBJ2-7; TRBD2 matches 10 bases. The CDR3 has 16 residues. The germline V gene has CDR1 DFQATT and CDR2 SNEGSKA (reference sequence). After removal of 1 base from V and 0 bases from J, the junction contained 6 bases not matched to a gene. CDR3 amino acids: CSARGTSGRSSYEQYF. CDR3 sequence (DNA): TGCAGTGCTAGAGGGACTAGCGGACGGAGCTCCTACGAGCAGTACTTC.

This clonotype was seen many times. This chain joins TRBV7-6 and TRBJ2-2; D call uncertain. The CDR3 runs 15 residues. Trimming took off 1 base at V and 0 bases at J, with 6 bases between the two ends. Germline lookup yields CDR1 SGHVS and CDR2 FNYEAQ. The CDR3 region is CASSLGNANTGELFF. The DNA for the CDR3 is TGTGCCAGCAGCTTAGGAAACGCGAACACCGGGGAGCTGTTTTTT.

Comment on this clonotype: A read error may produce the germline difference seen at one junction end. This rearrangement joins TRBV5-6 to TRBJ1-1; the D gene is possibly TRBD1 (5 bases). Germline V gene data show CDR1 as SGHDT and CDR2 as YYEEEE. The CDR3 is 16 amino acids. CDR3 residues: CASSLSGTGKYTEASF. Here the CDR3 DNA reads TGTGCCAGCAGCTTATCCGGGACCGGGAAGTACACTGAAGCTTCCTTT.

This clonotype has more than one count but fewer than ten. CDR3 protein: CATSRDGNYGYTF. DNA for the CDR3: TGTGCCACCAGCAGAGACGGAAACTATGGCTACACCTTC. This chain uses TRBV15 with TRBJ1-2; D gene ambiguous. This CDR3 has 13 amino acids. The V and J ends lost 0 bases and 2 bases respectively, with 4 bases between them. From germline, CDR1 is LNHNV and CDR2 YYDKDF (reference sequence). Full variable domain (missing parts from reference TRBV15 and TRBJ1-2): DAMVIQNPRYQVTQFGKPVTLSCSQTLNHNVMYWYQQKSSQAPKLLFHYYDKDFNNEADTPDNFQSRRPNTSFCFLDIRSPGLGDTAMYLCATSRDGNYGYTFGSGTRLTVV.

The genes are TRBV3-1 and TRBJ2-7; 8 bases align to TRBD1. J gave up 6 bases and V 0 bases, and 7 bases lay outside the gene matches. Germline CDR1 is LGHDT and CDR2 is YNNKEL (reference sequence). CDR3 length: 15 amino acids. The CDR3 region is CASSQDLGTGGEQYF. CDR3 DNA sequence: TGTGCCAGCAGCCAAGATCTTGGGACAGGCGGCGAGCAGTACTTC.

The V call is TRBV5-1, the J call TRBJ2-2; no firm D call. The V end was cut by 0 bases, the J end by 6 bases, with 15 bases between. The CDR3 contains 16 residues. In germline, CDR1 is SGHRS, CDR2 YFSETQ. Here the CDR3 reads CASSLDRARTSGELFF. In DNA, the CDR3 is TGCGCCAGCAGCTTGGATAGGGCGAGAACCTCCGGGGAGCTGTTTTTT.

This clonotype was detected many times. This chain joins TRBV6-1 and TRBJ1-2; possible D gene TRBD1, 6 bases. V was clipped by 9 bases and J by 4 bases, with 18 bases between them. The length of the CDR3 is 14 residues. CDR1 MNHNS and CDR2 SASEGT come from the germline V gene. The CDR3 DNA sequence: TGTGCCAGTGGAGACAGGCCGAGGGTCTATGGCTACACCTTC. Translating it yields CASGDRPRVYGYTF.

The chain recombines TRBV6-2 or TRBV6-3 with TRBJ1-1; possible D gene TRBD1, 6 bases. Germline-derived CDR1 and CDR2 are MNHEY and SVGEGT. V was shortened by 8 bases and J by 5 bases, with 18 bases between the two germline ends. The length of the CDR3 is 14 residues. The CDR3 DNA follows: TGTGCCAGCGGCGCATGGAGGGGGAGAACTGAAGCTTTCTTT. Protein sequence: CASGAWRGRTEAFF.

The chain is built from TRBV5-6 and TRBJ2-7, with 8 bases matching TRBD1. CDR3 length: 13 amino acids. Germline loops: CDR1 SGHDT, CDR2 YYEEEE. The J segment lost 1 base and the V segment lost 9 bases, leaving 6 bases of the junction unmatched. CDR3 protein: CATNQGASYEQYF. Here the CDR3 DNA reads TGTGCCACCAACCAGGGGGCTTCCTACGAGCAGTACTTC.

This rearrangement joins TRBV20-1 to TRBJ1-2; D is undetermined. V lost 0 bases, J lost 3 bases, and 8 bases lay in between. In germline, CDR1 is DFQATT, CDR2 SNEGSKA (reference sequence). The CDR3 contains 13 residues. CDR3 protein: CSARDQHDYGYTF. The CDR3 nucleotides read TGCAGTGCTAGAGATCAACACGACTATGGCTACACCTTC.

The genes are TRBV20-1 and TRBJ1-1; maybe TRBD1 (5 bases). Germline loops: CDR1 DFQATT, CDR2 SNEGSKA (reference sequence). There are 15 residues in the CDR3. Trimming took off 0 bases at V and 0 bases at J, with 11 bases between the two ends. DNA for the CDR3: TGCAGTGCTAGAGATAGATCCAGGGTGAACACTGAAGCTTTCTTT. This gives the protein CSARDRSRVNTEAFF.

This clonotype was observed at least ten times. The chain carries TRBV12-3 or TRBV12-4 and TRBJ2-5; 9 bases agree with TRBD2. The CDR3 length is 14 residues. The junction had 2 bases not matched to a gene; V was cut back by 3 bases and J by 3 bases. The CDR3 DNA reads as TGTGCCAGCAGTTTTGGGACTAGCAAAGAGACCCAGTACTTC. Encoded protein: CASSFGTSKETQYF.

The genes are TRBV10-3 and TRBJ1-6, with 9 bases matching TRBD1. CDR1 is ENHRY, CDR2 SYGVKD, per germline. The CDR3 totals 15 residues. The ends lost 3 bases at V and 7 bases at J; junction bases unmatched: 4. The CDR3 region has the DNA TGTGCCATCAGTGAAGGGACAGGGAACAATTCACCCCTCCACTTT. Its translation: CAISEGTGNNSPLHF.

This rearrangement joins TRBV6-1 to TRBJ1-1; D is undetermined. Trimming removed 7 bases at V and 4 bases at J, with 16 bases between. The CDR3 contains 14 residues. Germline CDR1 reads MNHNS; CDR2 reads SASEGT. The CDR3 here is CASIGNPGITEAFF. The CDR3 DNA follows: TGTGCCAGCATTGGGAACCCCGGGATCACTGAAGCTTTCTTT.